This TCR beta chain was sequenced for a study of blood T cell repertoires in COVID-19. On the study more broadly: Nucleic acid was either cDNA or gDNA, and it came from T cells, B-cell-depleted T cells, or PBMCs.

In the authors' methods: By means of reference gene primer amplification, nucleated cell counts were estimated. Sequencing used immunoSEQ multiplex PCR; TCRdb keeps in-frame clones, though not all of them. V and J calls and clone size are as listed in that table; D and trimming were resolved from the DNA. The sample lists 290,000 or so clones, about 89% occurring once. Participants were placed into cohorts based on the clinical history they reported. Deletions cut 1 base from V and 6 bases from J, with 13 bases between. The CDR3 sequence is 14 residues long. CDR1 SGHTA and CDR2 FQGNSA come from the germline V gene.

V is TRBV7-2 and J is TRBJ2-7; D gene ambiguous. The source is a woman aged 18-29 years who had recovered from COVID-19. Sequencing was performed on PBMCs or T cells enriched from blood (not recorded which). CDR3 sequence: CASSLERVRSEQYF. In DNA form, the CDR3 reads TGTGCCAGCAGCTTAGAACGGGTGCGCAGCGAGCAGTACTTC. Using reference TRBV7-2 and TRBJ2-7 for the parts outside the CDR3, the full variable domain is GAGVSQSPSNKVTEKGKDVELRCDPISGHTALYWYRQSLGQGLEFLIYFQGNSAPDKSGLPSDRFSAERTGGSVSTLTIQRTQQEDSAVYLCASSLERVRSEQYFGPGTRLTVT.